This T cell receptor beta chain was captured in a study of cytomegalovirus exposure and HLA in healthy donors. Across the study: The study placed roughly four fifths of its approximately 380 genotyped donors in the Caucasian-associated ancestry cluster. Study-wide results and limits: HLA-A and HLA-B allele assignments for most subjects were reportedly predicted accurately using TCR beta sequences.

In the case of this clone: The antigen remains unidentified.

V lost 6 bases and J lost 3, with 11 bases in between. This CDR3 is built from 14 residues. The germline gives CDR1 SNHLY, CDR2 FYNNEI. PCR used 60 Vbeta primers and 13 Jbeta primers. This table comes from immunoSEQ multiplex PCR, and its TCRdb copy is limited to in-frame clones, with some not included. The table records about 120,000 clones, 60% to 85% of them present only once. Donors were nominally healthy when sampled, though unrecorded immune exposures were likely. The chain combines TRBV2 with TRBJ2-2, with D maybe TRBD2 (5 bases). The source material was PBMCs. This TCR was sampled from a woman between 35 and 50 years old in good health and CMV-seropositive. CDR3 sequence reads: CASRDGRDTGELFF. The CDR3 coding sequence is TGTGCCAGCAGGGACGGGCGGGACACCGGGGAGCTGTTTTTT.